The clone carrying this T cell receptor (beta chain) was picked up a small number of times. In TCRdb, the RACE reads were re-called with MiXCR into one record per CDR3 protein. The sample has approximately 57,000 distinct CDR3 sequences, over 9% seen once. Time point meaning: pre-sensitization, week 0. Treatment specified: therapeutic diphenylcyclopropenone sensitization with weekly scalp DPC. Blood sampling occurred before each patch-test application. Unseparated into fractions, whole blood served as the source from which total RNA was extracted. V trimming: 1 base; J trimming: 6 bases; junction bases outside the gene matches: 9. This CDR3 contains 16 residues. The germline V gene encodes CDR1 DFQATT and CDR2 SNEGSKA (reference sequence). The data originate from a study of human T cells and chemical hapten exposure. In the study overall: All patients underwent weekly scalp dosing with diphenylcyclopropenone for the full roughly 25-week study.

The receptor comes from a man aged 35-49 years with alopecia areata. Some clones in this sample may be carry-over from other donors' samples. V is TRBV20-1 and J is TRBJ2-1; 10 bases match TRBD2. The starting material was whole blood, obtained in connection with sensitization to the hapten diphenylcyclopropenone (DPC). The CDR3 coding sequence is TGCAGTGCTAGAGGGGCTAGCGGGAGTAGCGGCAATGAGCAGTTCTTC. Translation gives CSARGASGSSGNEQFF.